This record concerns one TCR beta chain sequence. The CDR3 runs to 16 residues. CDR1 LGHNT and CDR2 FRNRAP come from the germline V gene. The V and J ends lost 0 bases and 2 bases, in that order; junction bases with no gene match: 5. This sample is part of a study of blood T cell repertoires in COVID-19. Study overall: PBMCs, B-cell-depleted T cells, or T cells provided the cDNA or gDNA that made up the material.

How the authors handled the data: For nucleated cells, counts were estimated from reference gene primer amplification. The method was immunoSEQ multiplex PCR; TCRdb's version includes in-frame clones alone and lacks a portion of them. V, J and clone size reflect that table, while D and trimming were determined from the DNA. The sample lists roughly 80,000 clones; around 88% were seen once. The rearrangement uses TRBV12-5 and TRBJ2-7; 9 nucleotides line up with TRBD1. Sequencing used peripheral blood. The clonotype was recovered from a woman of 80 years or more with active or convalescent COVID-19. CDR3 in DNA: TGTGCTAGTGGTTTGGTACTAGGGACAGGGCCCTACGAGCAGTACTTC. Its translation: CASGLVLGTGPYEQYF.